Below, 26 T cell receptor beta chains from the same sample are listed, as sequenced in a study of spatial heterogeneity in lung cancer. TCRdb ran MiXCR on the 5' RACE reads and lists one entry per CDR3 protein. The table lists about 7,000 distinct CDR3 sequences, approximately 14% of them singletons. Their cognate antigens are unknown. General observations from the study: How many expanded intratumoral alpha and beta TCRs were present tracked the tumor mutation count, which was a count of nonsynonymous mutations.

Described time point: sample taken at primary tumor resection. The starting material was lung tumor tissue, obtained at surgery. These receptors originate from a male donor with early-stage non-small cell lung cancer.

This clonotype qualifies as medium-sized. A library made for alpha chains picked up this beta chain off target, so its size means little. V is TRBV5-1 and J is TRBJ1-6; D is unclear. Trimming removed 0 bases from V and 10 bases from J, with 17 bases in between. Germline V gene lookup returns CDR1 SGHRS and CDR2 YFSETQ. The CDR3 extends over 16 amino acids. The chain's CDR3 is CASSLEASDMGSPLHF. The CDR3 DNA reads TGCGCCAGCAGCTTGGAGGCGTCAGATATGGGGTCACCCCTCCACTTT.

With respect to this clonotype: This beta chain is an off-target read within a library intended for alpha chains, so its frequency means little. The chain uses TRBV27 and TRBJ2-1; a possible D gene is TRBD2 (5 bases). V dropped 5 bases and J dropped 2 bases, with 16 bases sitting between them. The CDR3 is made up of 16 amino acids. Looked up from germline, CDR1 is MNHEY and CDR2 is SMNVEV (reference sequence). The CDR3 region is CASSTLGSETYNEQFF. CDR3 bases: TGTGCCAGCAGTACCCTTGGGAGCGAGACCTACAATGAGCAGTTCTTC.

To note about this clonotype: This beta chain came through as a stray read in a library set up for alpha chains, and its size says little. The chain carries TRBV20-1 and TRBJ2-1; 7 nucleotides agree with TRBD2. Germline trimming cut 7 bases from V and 5 bases from J; bases unmatched to any gene: 11. This CDR3 region has 14 residues. Germline CDR1 DFQATT, CDR2 SNEGSKA (reference sequence). DNA of the CDR3: TGCAGTGTCCCAGCGGGAAAAGGAGACAATGAGCAGTTCTTC. Protein product: CSVPAGKGDNEQFF.

This clonotype rates as medium-sized. This beta chain slipped into a library made for alpha chains as a stray read, so its size is not meaningful. The chain employs TRBV6-1 and TRBJ2-2; TRBD1 matches at 7 bases. V lost 6 bases and J lost 3; bases outside the gene matches: 7. The CDR3 runs to 15 residues. From germline, CDR1 is MNHNS and CDR2 SASEGT. The CDR3 spells CASRLAQGDTGELFF. CDR3 nucleotides: TGTGCCAGCAGACTTGCCCAGGGGGACACCGGGGAGCTGTTTTTT.

This clonotype appeared many times. This beta chain is a stray sequence in a library constructed for alpha chains; its clone size is not meaningful. CDR3 bases: TGTGCCAGCAGTGGACCATTGACGGGGGGGTGGACCTCCTACGAGCAGTACTTC. Translating gives CASSGPLTGGWTSYEQYF. The rearrangement joins TRBV2 to TRBJ2-7; 8 nucleotides match TRBD2. The CDR3 is made up of 18 amino acids. The germline gives CDR1 SNHLY, CDR2 FYNNEI. J gave up 0 bases and V 4 bases, and 14 bases lay outside the gene matches.

This clonotype was detected many times. This beta chain was picked up by a library intended for alpha chains and is off target, so its count carries little meaning. V gene TRBV4-1 combines with J gene TRBJ1-4, with D unclear. Germline lookup yields CDR1 MGHRA and CDR2 YSYEKL. The V and J ends lost 2 bases and 8 bases respectively, with 9 bases between them. The CDR3 contains 13 residues. CDR3 amino acids: CASSQPVTEKLFF. The CDR3 DNA follows: TGCGCCAGCAGCCAACCAGTGACAGAAAAACTGTTTTTT.

In regard to this clonotype: For a library built for alpha chains, this beta chain is a stray read; little rests on its size. The chain links TRBV7-2 to TRBJ2-5; possibly TRBD1 for D (5 bases). The germline CDR1 and CDR2 sequences are SGHTA and FQGNSA. V was trimmed by 1 base and J by 4 bases, leaving 10 bases between them. This CDR3 region has 14 residues. The chain's CDR3 is CASSLGQGLETQYF. CDR3 coding DNA: TGTGCCAGCAGCTTAGGTCAGGGTTTAGAGACCCAGTACTTC. Full variable domain (outside the CDR3, taken from reference TRBV7-2 and TRBJ2-5): GAGVSQSPSNKVTEKGKDVELRCDPISGHTALYWYRQSLGQGLEFLIYFQGNSAPDKSGLPSDRFSAERTGGSVSTLTIQRTQQEDSAVYLCASSLGQGLETQYFGPGTRLLVL.

In its sample, this clonotype was seen many times. This beta chain slipped into a library made for alpha chains as a stray read, so its size is not meaningful. The chain carries TRBV18 and TRBJ1-6; D remains unclear. Trimming took off 2 bases at V and 7 bases at J, with 6 bases between the two ends. CDR3 length equals 13 residues. Germline CDR1 reads KGHSH; CDR2 reads LQKENI. The CDR3 DNA sequence: TGTGCCAGCTCACCAGGAAGGAATTCACCCCTCCACTTT. This gives the protein CASSPGRNSPLHF.

Only a few counts were recorded for this clonotype. This beta chain was picked up by a library intended for alpha chains and is off target, so its count carries little meaning. The V gene is TRBV7-9, the J gene TRBJ1-2; D is ambiguous. V gave up 0 bases and J gave up 3 bases, with 8 bases separating them. This CDR3 contains 14 residues. Germline V gene lookup returns CDR1 SEHNR and CDR2 FQNEAQ (reference sequence). The chain's CDR3 is CASSLATVYYGYTF. The CDR3 DNA sequence: TGTGCCAGCAGCTTAGCCACAGTTTACTATGGCTACACCTTC.

This clonotype was observed at least ten times. This beta chain is an unintended read in a library built for alpha chains; its size means little. The chain uses TRBV2 and TRBJ2-3, with D possibly matching TRBD2 (6 bases). The CDR3 contains 17 residues. Trimming shortened V by 4 bases and J by 1 base, and 18 bases separated the two germline ends. Germline CDR1 is SNHLY and CDR2 is FYNNEI. The CDR3 nucleotides read TGTGCCAGCAGTGGATCCGGGACTCGGGTTGGCACAGATACGCAGTATTTT. It translates to CASSGSGTRVGTDTQYF.

On this clonotype: A library prepared for alpha chains yielded this beta chain as an off-target read; its size is of little meaning. CDR3 sequence (DNA): TGTGCCAGCAGCTTAACCAGCTCCTACGAGCAGTACTTC. Translating it yields CASSLTSSYEQYF. The genes are TRBV7-9 and TRBJ2-7; D call uncertain. The CDR3 is made up of 13 amino acids. CDR1 is SEHNR, CDR2 FQNEAQ, per germline (reference sequence). V gave up 2 bases and J gave up 0 bases, with 5 bases separating them.

Comments on this clonotype: In a library made to pick up alpha chains, this beta chain is a stray read with a size that means little. The V and J genes are TRBV10-3 and TRBJ2-3; D may correspond to TRBD1 or TRBD2 (6 bases each). The CDR3 is 16 amino acids. Germline V gene lookup returns CDR1 ENHRY and CDR2 SYGVKD. Between the trimmed V and J ends, which lost 10 bases and 0 bases, there was a span of 20 bases. CDR3 sequence reads: CATWDLGAESTDTQYF. CDR3 coding DNA: TGTGCCACTTGGGACTTGGGGGCAGAAAGCACAGATACGCAGTATTTT.

A note on this clonotype: Little can be read into the size of this beta chain, an off-target read in a library designed for alpha chains. This chain joins TRBV20-1 and TRBJ1-1; tentative D call: TRBD1 (6 bases). Germline CDR1 reads DFQATT; CDR2 reads SNEGSKA (reference sequence). The CDR3 covers 15 residues. V lost 8 bases to trimming and J lost 5 bases, with 24 bases between them. The CDR3 sequence is CSTLHPPGALTEAFF. For the CDR3, the DNA is TGCAGTACTCTCCACCCCCCAGGGGCGCTTACTGAAGCTTTCTTT.

This clonotype is labeled medium-sized. The library was designed around alpha chains, so this beta chain is a stray read whose abundance carries little weight. CDR3 loop: CSASLGETQYF. As DNA, the CDR3 is TGCAGTGCTAGTTTGGGTGAGACCCAGTACTTC. This chain uses TRBV20-1 with TRBJ2-5; D is ambiguous. Trimming took off 3 bases at V and 5 bases at J, with 7 bases between the two ends. CDR1 is DFQATT, CDR2 SNEGSKA, per germline (reference sequence). The CDR3 runs 11 residues.

Of note for this clonotype: Found in a library prepared for alpha chains, this beta chain is an off-target read, and its abundance has little meaning. V gene TRBV19 combines with J gene TRBJ2-7, with TRBD2 matching over 9 bases. The CDR3 runs 14 residues. Trimming took 5 bases from V and 2 from J; bases not matched to a gene: 4. Germline lookup yields CDR1 LNHDA and CDR2 SQIVND (reference sequence). The CDR3 is CASSPSSGAYEQYF. CDR3 coding DNA: TGTGCCAGTAGTCCCTCTAGCGGGGCCTACGAGCAGTACTTC.

Many counts were recorded for this clonotype. The library was prepared for alpha chains; this beta chain is a stray read, so its frequency means little. This chain connects TRBV20-1 to TRBJ2-1; no definite D call. This CDR3 has 15 residues. Germline V gene lookup returns CDR1 DFQATT and CDR2 SNEGSKA (reference sequence). V lost 5 bases and J 0 bases, leaving 14 bases between the germline ends. In nucleotides, the CDR3 is TGCAGTGCTCTCTACTACACGAGCTCCTACAATGAGCAGTTCTTC. Translation: CSALYYTSSYNEQFF.

This clonotype was seen many times. Since it is a stray read in a library aimed at alpha chains, this beta chain has a size that is not meaningful. The genes are TRBV5-4 and TRBJ2-4; the D gene could be TRBD1 or TRBD2 (5 bases each). Germline CDR1 and CDR2: SGHNT and YYREEE (reference sequence). The CDR3 totals 16 residues. Trimming removed 2 bases from V and 0 bases from J, with 12 bases in between. The CDR3 bases are TGTGCCAGCAGCTTTCGAGGGGACGTAGCCAAAAACATTCAGTACTTC. Amino acids: CASSFRGDVAKNIQYF.

Sample share makes this clonotype medium-sized. Because the library targeted alpha chains, this beta chain is an off-target read whose size means little. The V call is TRBV12-3 or TRBV12-4, the J call TRBJ1-2, with no clear D. V was pared by 5 bases and J by 3 bases, with 7 bases between. The CDR3 contains 12 residues. The CDR3 bases are TGTGCCAGCAGTCGGCAATACTATGGCTACACCTTC. Protein product: CASSRQYYGYTF.

This clonotype was picked up many times. Since the library was made to target alpha chains, this beta chain is a stray read and its abundance is not meaningful. CDR3 coding DNA: TGTGCCAGCAGGGGGACAGGGGGCTCCTACGAGCAGTACTTC. It is translated as CASRGTGGSYEQYF. The genes are TRBV6-5 and TRBJ2-7; 11 positions agree with TRBD1. V lost 6 bases to trimming and J lost 0 bases; unmatched junction nucleotides: 1. The V gene's germline CDR1 is MNHEY and CDR2 SVGAGI. This CDR3 spans 14 amino acids.

This clonotype was counted many times. The library was built for alpha chains, so this beta chain is an off-target read and its size means little. The V call is TRBV27, the J call TRBJ2-3, with D uncertain. Trimming cost V 2 bases and J 6 bases, with 15 bases left between them. CDR1 and CDR2 from the germline V gene are MNHEY and SMNVEV (reference sequence). The CDR3 extends over 15 amino acids. The CDR3 bases are TGTGCCAGCAGTTTAATGTGGAGCGTGGTGGATACGCAGTATTTT. The encoded protein is CASSLMWSVVDTQYF.

This clonotype has ten or more counts. This beta chain turned up in a library designed for alpha chains; as an off-target read, its abundance says little. The chain is built from TRBV5-1 and TRBJ2-3; D is perhaps TRBD1 or TRBD2 (5 bases each). CDR3 length equals 15 residues. The V end lost 5 bases, the J end lost 2 bases, and 15 bases lay between the germline ends. Germline CDR1 is SGHRS and CDR2 is YFSETQ. CDR3 residues: CASSQGPIPTDTQYF. CDR3 in DNA: TGCGCCAGCAGTCAGGGACCTATCCCCACAGATACGCAGTATTTT.

On this clonotype: For a library built for alpha chains, this beta chain is a stray read; little rests on its size. The chain joins TRBV7-2 to TRBJ2-3, with TRBD1 matching over 7 bases. The V gene end was trimmed by 2 bases and the J gene end by 0 bases; junction bases not matched to a gene: 2. Germline CDR1 SGHTA, CDR2 FQGNSA. This CDR3 has 15 amino acids. The CDR3: CASSLSGQSTDTQYF. CDR3 nucleotide sequence: TGTGCCAGCAGCTTATCGGGACAGAGCACAGATACGCAGTATTTT.

This clonotype has a count of ten or more. Since the library was made to target alpha chains, this beta chain is a stray read and its abundance is not meaningful. This chain connects TRBV20-1 to TRBJ1-5, with TRBD1 matching 9 bases. This CDR3 is built from 17 residues. Germline V gene sequence: CDR1 DFQATT, CDR2 SNEGSKA (reference sequence). V trimming: 1 base; J trimming: 5 bases; junction bases outside the gene matches: 12. CDR3 bases: TGCAGTGCTAGAGTGCACAGGGGGCATAGAGCGGATCAGCCCCAGCATTTT. Encoded protein: CSARVHRGHRADQPQHF.

Ten or more counts support this clonotype. This beta chain is a stray read from a library made for alpha chains; its abundance is not meaningful. This chain connects TRBV6-6 to TRBJ2-1; TRBD1 matches 10 bases. The CDR3 runs 15 residues. V shed 6 bases, J shed 6 bases, and the junction held 8 bases outside the gene matches. In germline, CDR1 is MNHNY, CDR2 SVGAGI (reference sequence). DNA for the CDR3: TGTGCCAGCAGCCTGGGACAGGGGCCTCTCAATGAGCAGTTCTTC. This gives the protein CASSLGQGPLNEQFF.

About this clonotype itself: As an off-target read in a library built for alpha chains, this beta chain has a frequency of little significance. The chain carries TRBV5-1 and TRBJ2-7; a possible D gene is TRBD1 (5 bases). The CDR3 is 12 residues long. Looked up from germline, CDR1 is SGHRS and CDR2 is YFSETQ. V was clipped by 4 bases and J by 6 bases, with 11 bases between them. CDR3 sequence reads: CASSTQGVEQYF. CDR3 sequence (DNA): TGCGCCAGCAGCACCCAGGGTGTCGAGCAGTACTTC.

This clonotype was recorded many times. This beta chain is a stray sequence in a library constructed for alpha chains; its clone size is not meaningful. The chain employs TRBV7-8 and TRBJ2-3, with 12 bases identical to TRBD1. After removal of 4 bases from V and 3 bases from J, the junction contained 2 bases not matched to a gene. The CDR3 has 15 amino acids. Germline CDR1 SGHVS, CDR2 FQNEAQ. The CDR3 DNA follows: TGTGCCAGCAGCTCGGGACAGGGGGCAACAGATACGCAGTATTTT. Encoded protein: CASSSGQGATDTQYF.